One sample yielded the 20 T cell receptor beta chains listed below, sequenced in a study of blood T cell repertoires in COVID-19 (dated by TCRdb to the early 2020s). Library generation was performed with the immunoSEQ multiplex PCR assay. TCRdb stores this immuneACCESS table with in-frame sequences only. Part of the clones is absent; in the studies checked, under half of the shortfall reflects unresolved V genes, and no reason is known for the rest. Across this sample there are about 150,000 clones, with 80% seen only once. Clones ranked in the top ten supply roughly 5.3% of the sample. Material: peripheral blood. Receptors were obtained from a woman in her fifties or sixties with acute or convalescent COVID-19.

The CDR3, as DNA: TGTGCCAGCAGCCAAGATAGAGACGAGCAGTACTTC. It translates to CASSQDRDEQYF. The chain employs TRBV14 and TRBJ2-7, with unresolved D. Trimming removed 0 bases at V and 5 bases at J, with 5 bases between. The CDR3 runs to 12 residues. Germline assignment: CDR1 SGHDN and CDR2 FVKESK.

This clone was counted between two and nine times. V gene TRBV12-3 or TRBV12-4 combines with J gene TRBJ2-5; D gene uncertain. Trimming took off 8 bases at V and 1 base at J, with 8 bases between the two ends. The CDR3 runs 12 residues. The CDR3 DNA reads as TGTGCCAGCCTACGAGGCCAAGAGACCCAGTACTTC. Its protein is CASLRGQETQYF.

J is TRBJ2-2 and V is TRBV24-1; D not certain. The germline CDR1 and CDR2 sequences are KGHDR and SFDVKD. V gave up 9 bases and J gave up 6 bases, with 13 bases separating them. The CDR3 is made up of 13 amino acids. CDR3 protein: CATDSAAAGELFF. The CDR3 DNA reads as TGTGCCACCGACTCGGCCGCGGCCGGGGAGCTGTTTTTT.

This clone was detected a few times. This rearrangement joins TRBV27 to TRBJ1-5, with 7 bases lining up with TRBD1. CDR3 length equals 15 residues. Germline V lookup: CDR1 MNHEY, CDR2 SMNVEV (reference sequence). The junction had 11 bases not matched to a gene; V was cut back by 6 bases and J by 6 bases. The CDR3 coding sequence is TGTGCCAGCAGCGAATCACAGGGGTTGGGTCAGCCCCAGCATTTT. Amino acids: CASSESQGLGQPQHF.

This chain joins TRBV6-5 and TRBJ2-1; the D is unclear. The CDR3 has 14 residues. Between the trimmed V and J ends, which lost 2 bases and 4 bases, there was a span of 9 bases. Germline V gives CDR1 MNHEY, CDR2 SVGAGI. The CDR3 DNA reads as TGTGCCAGCAGTTACGAGGCGGCTTACAATGAGCAGTTCTTC. Protein sequence: CASSYEAAYNEQFF.

The rearrangement joins TRBV19 to TRBJ2-3, with TRBD2 as a possible D gene (6 bases). Germline V CDR1 and CDR2: LNHDA, SQIVND (reference sequence). The CDR3 extends over 14 amino acids. V gave up 5 bases and J gave up 3 bases, with 12 bases separating them. The CDR3 region is CASSGGRGTDTQYF. In nucleotides, the CDR3 is TGTGCCAGTAGTGGGGGTCGGGGGACAGATACGCAGTATTTT. Together with reference TRBV19 and TRBJ2-3, the CDR3 gives the full variable domain: DGGITQSPKYLFRKEGQNVTLSCEQNLNHDAMYWYRQDPGQGLRLIYYSQIVNDFQKGDIAEGYSVSREKKESFPLTVTSAQKNPTAFYLCASSGGRGTDTQYFGPGTRLTVL.

This sequence joins TRBV15 and TRBJ2-1; D unclear. Germline lookup yields CDR1 LNHNV and CDR2 YYDKDF (reference sequence). Trimming stripped 1 base from V and 10 bases from J, with 11 bases between. This CDR3 region has 13 residues. The CDR3 region has the DNA TGTGCCACCAGCAGAGTAAAAACTTCAGAGCAGTTCTTC. Residues: CATSRVKTSEQFF. Variable domain in full (rest from reference TRBV15 and TRBJ2-1): DAMVIQNPRYQVTQFGKPVTLSCSQTLNHNVMYWYQQKSSQAPKLLFHYYDKDFNNEADTPDNFQSRRPNTSFCFLDIRSPGLGDTAMYLCATSRVKTSEQFFGPGTRLTVL.

This clone has only a few counts. The CDR3 loop reads CASSQAGGIAKNIQYF. As DNA, the CDR3 is TGTGCCAGCAGCCAAGCAGGGGGGATAGCCAAAAACATTCAGTACTTC. The chain links TRBV5-6 to TRBJ2-4, with D possibly being TRBD1 (7 bases). The germline gives CDR1 SGHDT, CDR2 YYEEEE. This CDR3 comprises 16 residues. V was clipped by 4 bases and J by 0 bases, with 14 bases between them.

The V gene is TRBV7-2, the J gene TRBJ2-3; unclear D gene. Trimming took 3 bases from V and 4 from J, leaving 8 bases between them. The germline V gene encodes CDR1 SGHTA and CDR2 FQGNSA. The CDR3 runs to 13 residues. The CDR3 here is CASSLAVPDTQYF. CDR3 nucleotide sequence: TGTGCCAGCAGCTTGGCCGTACCAGATACGCAGTATTTT.

The J gene is TRBJ1-4, the V gene TRBV5-1, with TRBD1 matching 9 bases. The germline CDR1 and CDR2 sequences are SGHRS and YFSETQ. The CDR3 is 14 amino acids. J was trimmed by 6 bases and V by 4 bases; bases with no gene match: 4. The CDR3 protein is CASSPGDRDEKLFF. The CDR3 region has the DNA TGCGCCAGCAGCCCGGGGGACAGGGATGAAAAACTGTTTTTT.

The chain uses TRBV2 and TRBJ1-6, with a weak D call TRBD1 (5 bases). V was trimmed by 6 bases and J by 9 bases, leaving 12 bases between them. Germline loops: CDR1 SNHLY, CDR2 FYNNEI. The CDR3 length is 13 residues. CDR3 amino acids: CASSGQGSSPLHF. DNA for the CDR3: TGTGCCAGCAGCGGACAAGGTAGTTCACCCCTCCACTTT.

This rearrangement joins TRBV12-5 to TRBJ1-2; tentatively, D is TRBD1 (6 bases). V shed 0 bases and J shed 6 bases, with 14 bases lying between them. The germline V gene has CDR1 LGHNT and CDR2 FRNRAP. The CDR3 has 15 amino acids. Here the CDR3 DNA reads TGTGCTAGTGGTTTGGTACGTCCAGGGGCCCATGGCTACACCTTC. Translation gives CASGLVRPGAHGYTF.

Note on this clone: This sample includes further DNA sequences coding for the same CDR3. The rearrangement uses TRBV7-3 and TRBJ2-7; D is possibly TRBD1 (6 bases). CDR1 and CDR2 (germline): SGHTA, FQGTGA. V shed 5 bases and J shed 3 bases, with 11 bases lying between them. The CDR3 spans 13 residues. CDR3 region: CASSPPDSYEQYF. CDR3 nucleotides: TGTGCCAGCAGCCCCCCGGACAGCTACGAGCAGTACTTC.

Remarks on this clone: Other DNA sequences of this sample code for an identical CDR3. The chain carries TRBV3-1 (or the pseudogene TRBV3-2) and TRBJ2-3; 11 nucleotides agree with TRBD2. Germline V gene lookup returns CDR1 LGHDT and CDR2 YNNKEL (reference sequence). V lost 3 bases, J lost 6 bases, and 5 bases stayed unmatched. There are 15 residues in the CDR3. The CDR3 bases are TGTGCCAGCAGCCAGCTAGCGGGGGGTACGGATACGCAGTATTTT. It codes for CASSQLAGGTDTQYF.

The chain combines TRBV7-3 with TRBJ2-3; 9 bases match TRBD2. Germline V gene sequence: CDR1 SGHTA, CDR2 FQGTGA. The V and J ends lost 3 bases and 1 base, in that order; junction bases with no gene match: 14. This CDR3 region has 19 residues. The CDR3 spells CASSFIDLRRGGRTDTQYF. CDR3 DNA sequence: TGTGCCAGCAGCTTCATAGACCTCCGGCGGGGGGGCCGCACAGATACGCAGTATTTT.

In the case of this clone: A much bigger clone sits one base away, suggesting this may be a read error. The chain combines TRBV11-1 with TRBJ2-7; 9 bases fit TRBD2. This CDR3 has 13 amino acids. Germline loops: CDR1 SGHAT, CDR2 FQDESV (reference sequence). CDR3 coding DNA: TGTGCCCGCAGCCGCGGGGGGGCGGGGGAGCAGTACTTC. It codes for CARSRGGAGEQYF.

The J gene is TRBJ1-3, the V gene TRBV9, with 8 nucleotides matching TRBD1. Unmatched junction bases numbered 2, after V lost 3 bases and J lost 3 bases. Looked up from germline, CDR1 is SGDLS and CDR2 is YYNGEE. CDR3 length: 14 amino acids. CDR3 DNA sequence: TGTGCCAGCAGCGCGACAGGGGATGGAAACACCATATATTTT. It codes for CASSATGDGNTIYF.

The chain joins TRBV7-2 to TRBJ2-6; 10 bases match TRBD1. The V segment lost 5 bases and the J segment 0 bases; nucleotides outside the gene matches: 4. CDR3 length: 17 amino acids. Germline V gene sequence: CDR1 SGHTA, CDR2 FQGNSA. The CDR3 region is CASSRQGAFSGANVLTF. The CDR3 nucleotides are TGTGCCAGCAGCAGACAGGGGGCATTCTCTGGGGCCAACGTCCTGACTTTC.

This sequence joins TRBV6-2 or TRBV6-3 and TRBJ1-2; D remains unclear. The ends were cut back, 5 bases at V and 2 bases at J, with 15 bases in the middle. Germline V CDR1 and CDR2: MNHEY, SVGEGT. The CDR3 is 15 residues long. CDR3 residues: CASSPSGVGNYGYTF. DNA for the CDR3: TGTGCCAGCAGTCCCTCGGGAGTGGGGAACTATGGCTACACCTTC.

This clone was observed once. The chain has TRBV5-3 and TRBJ1-4; TRBD1 aligns across 7 bases. TRBV5-3 is an ORF; its function is uncertain. The ends lost 1 base at V and 4 bases at J; junction bases unmatched: 1. The CDR3 contains 14 residues. CDR3 sequence: CARSLPGGNEKLFF. Written as DNA, the CDR3 is TGTGCCAGAAGCTTGCCAGGGGGTAATGAAAAACTGTTTTTT.